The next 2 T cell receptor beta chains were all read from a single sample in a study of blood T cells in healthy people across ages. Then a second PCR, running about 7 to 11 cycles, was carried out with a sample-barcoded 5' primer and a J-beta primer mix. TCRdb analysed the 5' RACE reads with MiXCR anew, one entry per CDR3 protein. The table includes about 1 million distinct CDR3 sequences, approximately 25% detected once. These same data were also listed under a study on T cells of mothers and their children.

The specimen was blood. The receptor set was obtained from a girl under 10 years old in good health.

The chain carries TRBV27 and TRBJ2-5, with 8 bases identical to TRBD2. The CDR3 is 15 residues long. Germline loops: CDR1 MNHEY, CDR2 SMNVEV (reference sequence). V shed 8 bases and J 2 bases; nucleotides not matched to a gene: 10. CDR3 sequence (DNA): TGTGCCAGCGGGCCTTTAGCGGGATGGCAAGAGACCCAGTACTTC. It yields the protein CASGPLAGWQETQYF.

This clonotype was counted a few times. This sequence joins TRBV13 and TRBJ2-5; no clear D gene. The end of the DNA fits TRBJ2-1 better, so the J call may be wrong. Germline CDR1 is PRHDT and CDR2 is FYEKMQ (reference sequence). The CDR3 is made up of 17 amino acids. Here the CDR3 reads CASSLATASSAYNEQFF. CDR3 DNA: TGTGCCAGCAGCTTAGCAACAGCCTCCTCCGCCTACAATGAGCAGTTCTTC.